Listed here are 9 T cell receptor beta chains from one sample, sequenced in a study of PD-L1 blockade in urothelial cancer. This table comes from immunoSEQ multiplex PCR, and its TCRdb copy is limited to in-frame clones, with some not included. The table records some 41,000 clones, more than 75% of them present only once. The specimen comprised PBMCs, sampled around atezolizumab (anti-PD-L1) treatment. The receptor set was obtained from a woman aged 55-75 years with urothelial cancer.

This clone appeared a single time. The chain uses TRBV15 and TRBJ1-2, with D hard to call. This CDR3 comprises 13 residues. Trimming shortened V by 0 bases and J by 6 bases, and 8 bases separated the two germline ends. Germline V gives CDR1 LNHNV, CDR2 YYDKDF (reference sequence). CDR3 region: CATSRDRSDGYTF. CDR3 bases: TGTGCCACCAGCAGAGATCGGTCTGATGGCTACACCTTC.

The chain uses TRBV2 and TRBJ2-1; D call uncertain. CDR3 size: 13 residues. The V gene's germline CDR1 is SNHLY and CDR2 FYNNEI. The V end lost 6 bases, the J end lost 7 bases, and 13 bases lay between the germline ends. The DNA for the CDR3 is TGTGCCAGCAGCCAAGAGAGAGAAAATGAGCAGTTCTTC. As protein: CASSQERENEQFF.

CDR3 amino acids: CASSVRAGASDEQFF. The CDR3 nucleotides are TGTGCCAGCAGCGTGAGAGCGGGAGCGTCAGATGAGCAGTTCTTC. V usage is TRBV9 and J usage is TRBJ2-1, with 8 bases matching TRBD2. The CDR3 runs 15 residues. Per germline, CDR1 SGDLS and CDR2 YYNGEE. V was clipped by 2 bases and J by 8 bases; unmatched bases: 9.

The genes are TRBV5-5 and TRBJ1-5, with a weak D call TRBD1 (5 bases). This CDR3 is built from 15 residues. Trimming removed 5 bases from V and 4 bases from J, with 16 bases in between. In germline, CDR1 is SGHKS, CDR2 YYEKEE (reference sequence). The CDR3 is CASRPDTRANQPQHF. The DNA of the CDR3 is TGTGCCAGCAGACCGGACACCCGCGCGAATCAGCCCCAGCATTTT.

The chain recombines TRBV7-6 with TRBJ2-2, with a weak D call TRBD1 (6 bases). V was shortened by 1 base and J by 2 bases, with 8 bases between the two germline ends. This CDR3 comprises 15 residues. CDR1 SGHVS and CDR2 FNYEAQ come from the germline V gene. The CDR3 sequence: CASSLGQENTGELFF. The CDR3 coding sequence is TGTGCCAGCAGCTTAGGACAGGAAAACACCGGGGAGCTGTTTTTT.

The chain uses TRBV7-9 and TRBJ1-5; D remains unclear. The V end was cut by 3 bases, the J end by 6 bases, with 12 bases between. The CDR3 covers 14 residues. Germline V gene sequence: CDR1 SEHNR, CDR2 FQNEAQ (reference sequence). The CDR3 region is CASSFDGGVQPQHF. The CDR3 coding sequence is TGTGCCAGCAGCTTTGACGGTGGAGTTCAGCCCCAGCATTTT. Full variable domain (rest looked up from reference TRBV7-9 and TRBJ1-5): DTGVSQNPRHKITKRGQNVTFRCDPISEHNRLYWYRQTLGQGPEFLTYFQNEAQLEKSRLLSDRFSAERPKGSFSTLEIQRTEQGDSAMYLCASSFDGGVQPQHFGDGTRLSIL.

V and J are TRBV12-5 and TRBJ2-2, with unresolved D. Between the trimmed V and J ends, which lost 1 base and 0 bases, there was a span of 6 bases. Germline CDR1 LGHNT, CDR2 FRNRAP. The CDR3 is 15 residues long. The CDR3 DNA reads TGTGCTAGTGGTTTGGGTCAGACGAACACCGGGGAGCTGTTTTTT. The encoded protein is CASGLGQTNTGELFF.

This clone occurred once. V gene TRBV7-2 combines with J gene TRBJ1-2; D ambiguous. Germline V gives CDR1 SGHTA, CDR2 FQGNSA. Trimming took 1 base from V and 7 from J, leaving 16 bases between them. The CDR3 length is 15 residues. The CDR3 spells CASSLDVYKRGGYTF. CDR3 sequence (DNA): TGTGCCAGCAGCTTAGACGTGTACAAGAGAGGTGGCTACACCTTC.

The genes are TRBV6-1 and TRBJ2-7; 7 nucleotides match TRBD1. CDR3 length: 13 amino acids. CDR1 and CDR2 (germline): MNHNS, SASEGT. Trimming removed 7 bases from V and 3 bases from J; junction bases left unmatched: 6. CDR3 coding DNA: TGTGCCAGCAAGCAGGGGGTCATCTACGAGCAGTACTTC. This codes for CASKQGVIYEQYF.